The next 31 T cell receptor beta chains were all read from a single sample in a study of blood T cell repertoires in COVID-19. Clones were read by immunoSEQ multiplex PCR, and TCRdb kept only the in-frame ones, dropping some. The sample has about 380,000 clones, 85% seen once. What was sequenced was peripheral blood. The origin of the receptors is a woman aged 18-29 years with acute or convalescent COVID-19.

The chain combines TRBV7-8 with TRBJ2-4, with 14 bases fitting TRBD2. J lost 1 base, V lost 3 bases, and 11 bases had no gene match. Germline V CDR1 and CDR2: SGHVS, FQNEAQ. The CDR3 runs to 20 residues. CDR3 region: CASSLGTSGRWGWAKNIQYF. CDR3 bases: TGTGCCAGCAGCTTGGGGACTAGCGGGAGATGGGGATGGGCCAAAAACATTCAGTACTTC.

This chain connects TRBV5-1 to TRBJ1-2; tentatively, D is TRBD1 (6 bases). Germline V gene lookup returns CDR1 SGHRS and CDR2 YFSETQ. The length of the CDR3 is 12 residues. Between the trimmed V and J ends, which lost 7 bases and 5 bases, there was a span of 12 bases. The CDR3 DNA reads TGCGCCAGCTCCGACCAGGGGTATGGCTACACCTTC. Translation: CASSDQGYGYTF.

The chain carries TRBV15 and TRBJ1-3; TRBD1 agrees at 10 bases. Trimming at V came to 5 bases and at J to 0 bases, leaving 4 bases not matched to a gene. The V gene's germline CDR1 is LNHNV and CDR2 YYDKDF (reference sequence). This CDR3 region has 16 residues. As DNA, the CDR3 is TGTGCCACCAGCTCCGGGACAGGGGCCTCTGGAAACACCATATATTTT. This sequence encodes CATSSGTGASGNTIYF.

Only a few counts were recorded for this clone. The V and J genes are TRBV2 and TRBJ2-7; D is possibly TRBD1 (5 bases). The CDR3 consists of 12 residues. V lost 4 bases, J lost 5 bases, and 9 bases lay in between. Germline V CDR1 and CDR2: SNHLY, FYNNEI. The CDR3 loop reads CASSVRGHEQYF. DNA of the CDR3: TGTGCCAGCAGTGTAAGGGGCCACGAGCAGTACTTC.

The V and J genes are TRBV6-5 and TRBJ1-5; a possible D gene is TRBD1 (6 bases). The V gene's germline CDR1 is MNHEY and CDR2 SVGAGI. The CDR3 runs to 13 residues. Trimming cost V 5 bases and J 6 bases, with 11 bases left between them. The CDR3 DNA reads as TGTGCCAGCAGTAGGGGGTCGGGTCAGCCCCAGCATTTT. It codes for CASSRGSGQPQHF.

CDR3 nucleotides: TGTGCCAGTAGGCGGACAGGGTCTGGAAACACCATATATTTT. Residues: CASRRTGSGNTIYF. This rearrangement joins TRBV19 to TRBJ1-3, with TRBD1 identical over 8 bases. The CDR3 runs 14 residues. The germline V gene has CDR1 LNHDA and CDR2 SQIVND (reference sequence). Trimming took 6 bases from V and 1 from J; bases not matched to a gene: 2. The full variable domain, rest sourced from reference TRBV19 and TRBJ1-3, is DGGITQSPKYLFRKEGQNVTLSCEQNLNHDAMYWYRQDPGQGLRLIYYSQIVNDFQKGDIAEGYSVSREKKESFPLTVTSAQKNPTAFYLCASRRTGSGNTIYFGEGSWLTVV.

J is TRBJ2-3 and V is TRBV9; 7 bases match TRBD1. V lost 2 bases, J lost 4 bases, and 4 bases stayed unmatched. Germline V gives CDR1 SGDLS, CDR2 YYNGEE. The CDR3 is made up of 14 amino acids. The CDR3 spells CASSVGQKSDTQYF. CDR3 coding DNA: TGTGCCAGCAGCGTGGGACAGAAGTCAGATACGCAGTATTTT.

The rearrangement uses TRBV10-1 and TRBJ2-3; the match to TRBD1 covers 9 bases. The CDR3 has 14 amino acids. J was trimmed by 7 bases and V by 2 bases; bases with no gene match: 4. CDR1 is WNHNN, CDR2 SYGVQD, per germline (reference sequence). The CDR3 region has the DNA TGCGCCAGCAGTGAGGGGACAGGGTTTCATACGCAGTATTTT. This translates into CASSEGTGFHTQYF.

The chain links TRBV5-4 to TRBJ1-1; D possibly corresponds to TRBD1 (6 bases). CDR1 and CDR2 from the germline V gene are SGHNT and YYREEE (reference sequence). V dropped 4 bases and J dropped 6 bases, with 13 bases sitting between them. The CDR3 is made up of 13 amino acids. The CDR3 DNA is TGTGCCAGCAGCGCGGCGGGGGGCCCTGAAGCTTTCTTT. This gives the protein CASSAAGGPEAFF.

The CDR3 region has the DNA TGTGCCAGCAGCTTAGCCACGAGGCAGCCCCAGCATTTT. It specifies CASSLATRQPQHF. The rearrangement joins TRBV7-2 to TRBJ1-5, with D hard to call. Trimming stripped 0 bases from V and 7 bases from J, with 7 bases between. The CDR3 length is 13 residues. Germline-derived CDR1 and CDR2 are SGHTA and FQGNSA.

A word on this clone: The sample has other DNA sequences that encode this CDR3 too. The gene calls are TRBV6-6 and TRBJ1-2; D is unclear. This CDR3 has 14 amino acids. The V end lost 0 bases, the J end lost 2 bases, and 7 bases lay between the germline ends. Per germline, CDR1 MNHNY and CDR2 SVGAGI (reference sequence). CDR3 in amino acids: CASSYSGGNYGYTF. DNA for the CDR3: TGTGCCAGCAGTTACTCCGGAGGGAACTATGGCTACACCTTC.

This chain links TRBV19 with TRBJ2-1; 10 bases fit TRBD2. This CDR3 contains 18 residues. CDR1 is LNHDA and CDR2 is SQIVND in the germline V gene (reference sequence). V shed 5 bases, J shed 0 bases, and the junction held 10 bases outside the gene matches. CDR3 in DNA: TGTGCCAGTAGTCGGGCTAGCGGGGGCCTTAACTCCTACAATGAGCAGTTCTTC. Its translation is CASSRASGGLNSYNEQFF.

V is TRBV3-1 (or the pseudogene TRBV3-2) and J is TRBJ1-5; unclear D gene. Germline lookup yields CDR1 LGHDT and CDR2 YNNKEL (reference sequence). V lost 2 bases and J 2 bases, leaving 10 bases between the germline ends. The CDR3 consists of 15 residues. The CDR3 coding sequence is TGTGCCAGCAGCCAAACTCTGGAGCGCAATCAGCCCCAGCATTTT. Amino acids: CASSQTLERNQPQHF.

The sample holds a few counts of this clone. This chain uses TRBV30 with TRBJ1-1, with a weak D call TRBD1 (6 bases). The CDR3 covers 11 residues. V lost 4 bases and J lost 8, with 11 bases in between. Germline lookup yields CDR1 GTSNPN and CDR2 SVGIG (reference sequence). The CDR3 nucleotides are TGTGCCTGGACCAGACAGGTCGAAGCTTTCTTT. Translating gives CAWTRQVEAFF.

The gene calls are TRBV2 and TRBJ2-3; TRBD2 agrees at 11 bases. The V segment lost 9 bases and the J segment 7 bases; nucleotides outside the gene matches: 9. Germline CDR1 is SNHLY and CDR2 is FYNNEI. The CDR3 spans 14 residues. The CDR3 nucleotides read TGTGCCAGTCTAGCGGGGGGTGGTTTGTATACGCAGTATTTT. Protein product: CASLAGGGLYTQYF.

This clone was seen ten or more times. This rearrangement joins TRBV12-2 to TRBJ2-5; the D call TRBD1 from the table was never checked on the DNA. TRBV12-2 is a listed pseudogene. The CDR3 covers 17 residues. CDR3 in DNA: TGTGCAAGTCGCTTAGGTCTCAGGCGAAACCCACAAGAGACCCAGTACTTC. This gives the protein CASRLGLRRNPQETQYF.

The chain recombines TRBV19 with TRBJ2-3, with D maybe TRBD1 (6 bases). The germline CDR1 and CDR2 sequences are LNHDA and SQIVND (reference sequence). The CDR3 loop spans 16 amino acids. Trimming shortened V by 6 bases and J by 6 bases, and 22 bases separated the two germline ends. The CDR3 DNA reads TGTGCCAGTAGCCGATTCCCAGGGGCATTGGCTGATACGCAGTATTTT. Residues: CASSRFPGALADTQYF.

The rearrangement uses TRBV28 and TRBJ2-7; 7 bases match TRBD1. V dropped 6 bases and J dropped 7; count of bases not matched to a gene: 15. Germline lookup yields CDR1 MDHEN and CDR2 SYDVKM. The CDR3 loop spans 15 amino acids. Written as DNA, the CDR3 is TGTGCCAGCAGCCCCGAAGGGGGCAGAATGCGGGAGCAGTACTTC. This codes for CASSPEGGRMREQYF.

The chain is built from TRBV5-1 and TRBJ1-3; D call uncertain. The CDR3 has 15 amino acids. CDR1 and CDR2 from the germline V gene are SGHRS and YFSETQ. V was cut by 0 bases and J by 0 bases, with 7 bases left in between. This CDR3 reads CASSLDSFSGNTIYF. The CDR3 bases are TGCGCCAGCAGCTTGGACAGTTTCTCTGGAAACACCATATATTTT.

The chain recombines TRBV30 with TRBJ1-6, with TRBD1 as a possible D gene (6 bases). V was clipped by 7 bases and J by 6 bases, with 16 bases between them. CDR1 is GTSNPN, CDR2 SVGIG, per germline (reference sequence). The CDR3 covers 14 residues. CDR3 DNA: TGTGCCTTCCACCCTGCAGGGGCTAATTCACCCCTCCACTTT. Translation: CAFHPAGANSPLHF.

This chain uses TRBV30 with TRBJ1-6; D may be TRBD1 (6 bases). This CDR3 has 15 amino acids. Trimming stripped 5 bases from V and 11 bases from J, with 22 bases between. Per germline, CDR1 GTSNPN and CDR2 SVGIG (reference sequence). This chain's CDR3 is CAWGSNQGWLPPLHF. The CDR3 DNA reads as TGTGCCTGGGGCTCTAACCAGGGGTGGCTTCCACCCCTCCACTTT. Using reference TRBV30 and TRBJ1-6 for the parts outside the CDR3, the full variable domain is SQTIHQWPATLVQPVGSPLSLECTVEGTSNPNLYWYRQAAGRGLQLLFYSVGIGQISSEVPQNLSASRPQDRQFILSSKKLLLSDSGFYLCAWGSNQGWLPPLHFGNGTRLTVT.

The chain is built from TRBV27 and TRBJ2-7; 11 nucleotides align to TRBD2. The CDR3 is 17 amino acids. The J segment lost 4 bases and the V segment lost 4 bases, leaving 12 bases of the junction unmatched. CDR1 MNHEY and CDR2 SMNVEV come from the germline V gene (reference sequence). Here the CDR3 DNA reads TGTGCCAGCAGTTGGAAACCAACTAGCGGGAGTACTTACGAGCAGTACTTC. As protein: CASSWKPTSGSTYEQYF.

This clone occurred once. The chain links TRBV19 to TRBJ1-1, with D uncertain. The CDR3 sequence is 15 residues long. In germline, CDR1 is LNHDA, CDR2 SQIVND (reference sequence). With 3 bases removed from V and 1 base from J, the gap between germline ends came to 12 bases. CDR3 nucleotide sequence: TGTGCCAGTAGTATCTGGGGAGCGAAGAACACTGAAGCTTTCTTT. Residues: CASSIWGAKNTEAFF.

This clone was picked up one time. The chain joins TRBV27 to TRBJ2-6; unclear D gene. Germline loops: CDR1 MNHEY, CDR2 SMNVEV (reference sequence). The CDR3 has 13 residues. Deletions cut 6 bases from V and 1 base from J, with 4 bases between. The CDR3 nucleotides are TGTGCCAGCAGCGTATCTGGGGCCAACGTCCTGACTTTC. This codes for CASSVSGANVLTF.

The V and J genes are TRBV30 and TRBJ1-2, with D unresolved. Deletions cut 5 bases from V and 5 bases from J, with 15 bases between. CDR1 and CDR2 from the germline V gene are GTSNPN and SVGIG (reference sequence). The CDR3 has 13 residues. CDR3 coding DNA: TGTGCCTGGTCGCCGGGCGGGCGGTATGGCTACACCTTC. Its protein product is CAWSPGGRYGYTF.

CDR3 bases: TGCAGCGCTGGGGAGCTCCGATGGGAATACACTGAAGCTTTCTTT. Its protein product is CSAGELRWEYTEAFF. The chain carries TRBV29-1 and TRBJ1-1, with D unresolved. V dropped 7 bases and J dropped 3 bases, with 21 bases sitting between them. The length of the CDR3 is 15 residues. In germline, CDR1 is SQVTM, CDR2 ANQGSEA. Drawing the rest from reference TRBV29-1 and TRBJ1-1, the complete variable domain is SAVISQKPSRDICQRGTSLTIQCQVDSQVTMMFWYRQQPGQSLTLIATANQGSEATYESGFVIDKFPISRPNLTFSTLTVSNMSPEDSSIYLCSAGELRWEYTEAFFGQGTRLTVV.

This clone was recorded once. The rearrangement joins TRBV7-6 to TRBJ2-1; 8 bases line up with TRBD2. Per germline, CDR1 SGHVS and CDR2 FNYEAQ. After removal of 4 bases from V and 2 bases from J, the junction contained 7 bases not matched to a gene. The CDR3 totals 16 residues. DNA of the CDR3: TGTGCCAGCAGCTCGGGGGGACTAGGAACCTACAATGAGCAGTTCTTC. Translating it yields CASSSGGLGTYNEQFF.

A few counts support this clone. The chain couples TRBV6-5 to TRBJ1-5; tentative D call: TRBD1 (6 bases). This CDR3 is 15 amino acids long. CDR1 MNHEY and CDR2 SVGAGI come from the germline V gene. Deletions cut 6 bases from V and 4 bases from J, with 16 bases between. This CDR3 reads CASRVGQGGNQPQHF. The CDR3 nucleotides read TGTGCCAGCAGGGTGGGACAAGGTGGAAATCAGCCCCAGCATTTT.

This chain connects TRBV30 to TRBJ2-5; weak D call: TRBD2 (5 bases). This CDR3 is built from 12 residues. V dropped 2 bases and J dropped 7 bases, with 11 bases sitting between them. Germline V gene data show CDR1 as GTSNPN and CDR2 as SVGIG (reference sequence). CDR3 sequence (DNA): TGTGCCTGGAGTCAGCGGACGGGGACCCAGTACTTC. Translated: CAWSQRTGTQYF.

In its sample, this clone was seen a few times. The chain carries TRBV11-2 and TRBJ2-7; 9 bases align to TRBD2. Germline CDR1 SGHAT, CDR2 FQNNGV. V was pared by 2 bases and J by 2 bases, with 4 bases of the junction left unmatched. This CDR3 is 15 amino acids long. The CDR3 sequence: CASSLYGGGAYEQYF. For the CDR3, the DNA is TGTGCCAGCAGCTTATATGGCGGGGGGGCCTACGAGCAGTACTTC.

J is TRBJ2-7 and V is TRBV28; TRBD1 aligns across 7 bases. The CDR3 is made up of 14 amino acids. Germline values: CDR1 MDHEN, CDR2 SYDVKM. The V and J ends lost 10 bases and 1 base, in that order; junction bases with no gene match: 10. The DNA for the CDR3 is TGTGCCACCTGCCGGGACAGTGGATCCTACGAGCAGTACTTC. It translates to CATCRDSGSYEQYF.